What follows is one TCR beta chain and its context. The antigen is not known. This sample was included in a study of CD4 T cells in relation to SARS-CoV-2 and coronaviruses. Study background: ViraFEST: approximately 10-day antigen culture of PBMCs, then TCR beta CDR3 sequencing.

Sequenced by immunoSEQ multiplex PCR; TCRdb stores in-frame clones only, minus some. The sample gives under 20,000 clones, roughly 77% of which show up once; approximately 30% is in the top ten. The unexposed donors gave CD4+ T cells in about 2011-2018, prior to COVID-19. Isolation of CD4+ T cells took place after approximately eleven days in culture. As cell numbers allowed, unexposed-donor CD4+ T cells faced SARS-CoV-2 S/N and four cold-coronavirus spikes. General observations from the study: About 65% of donors had memory CD4+ clonotypes crossrecognizing SARS-CoV-2 and common cold coronavirus spike.

This sequence originates from a human donor in good health. Input material: CD4+ T cells from PBMCs, cultured in vitro.

The CDR3 sequence: CASSLVGNEQYF. The CDR3 region has the DNA TGTGCCAGCAGCTTGGTAGGGAACGAGCAGTACTTC. This chain links TRBV5-6 with TRBJ2-7; D uncertain. Germline CDR1 reads SGHDT; CDR2 reads YYEEEE. This CDR3 contains 12 residues. Deletions cut 0 bases from V and 5 bases from J, with 6 bases between.